This T cell receptor (beta chain) was identified in a study of blood T cell repertoires in COVID-19. Study summary: Both acute and convalescent COVID-19 samples were obtained from the United States, Italy and Spain.

CDR3 length equals 15 residues. The germline V gene encodes CDR1 SNHLY and CDR2 FYNNEI. The V segment lost 6 bases and the J segment 7 bases; nucleotides outside the gene matches: 6. Per the original data handling: Reference gene primer amplification yielded estimated nucleated cell counts. Generated by immunoSEQ multiplex PCR, the TCRdb table keeps only in-frame clones and is missing some. That table supplies the V and J calls and clone size; D and trimming were determined from the DNA. The table lists about 82,000 clones, roughly 78% of them singletons. Seattle's enrolled individuals joined amid active infection and were then monitored longitudinally.

The sequenced sample consisted of peripheral blood. This sequence originates from a man aged 60 to 75 with COVID-19, enrolled during active disease. This chain links TRBV2 with TRBJ1-6; 10 nucleotides line up with TRBD1. CDR3 sequence (DNA): TGTGCCAGCAGCAACGACAGGGGGCCGAATTCACCCCTCCACTTT. Translation: CASSNDRGPNSPLHF. Full variable domain (remainder filled in from reference TRBV2 and TRBJ1-6): EPEVTQTPSHQVTQMGQEVILRCVPISNHLYFYWYRQILGQKVEFLVSFYNNEISEKSEIFDDQFSVERPDGSNFTLKIRSTKLEDSAMYFCASSNDRGPNSPLHFGNGTRLTVT.